This T cell receptor (beta chain) originates from a study of T cell responses to AZD1222 COVID-19 vaccine. The CDR3 loop spans 17 amino acids. The V gene end was trimmed by 4 bases and the J gene end by 4 bases; junction bases not matched to a gene: 14. Per the germline V gene, CDR1 is SGHTA and CDR2 is FQGNSA. Regarding the study as a whole: At baseline, seropositivity was found in only a handful of AZD1222 recipients.

Only in-frame clones appear in the TCRdb table, and some are missing; sequencing was by immunoSEQ multiplex PCR. The profile shows 100,000 to 150,000 clones, less than 90% of them singletons. On this clone: Its antigen is currently unknown.

The sequence came from an adult in good health. V is TRBV7-2 and J is TRBJ2-5; TRBD2 agrees at 8 bases. The starting material was peripheral blood, obtained on day 0 of AZD1222 vaccination. The CDR3 loop reads CASSSGQPGLEGETQYF. In DNA form, the CDR3 reads TGTGCCAGCAGCTCCGGCCAGCCGGGACTAGAAGGAGAGACCCAGTACTTC.